This TCR beta chain was identified during a study of radiotherapy plus CTLA-4 blockade in lung cancer. General study results and limits: Response, reportedly, was best predicted by interferon-beta along with early blood T cell clone dynamics.

Comment on this clone: Its cognate antigen is unknown.

Produced via immunoSEQ multiplex PCR; TCRdb's table is partial and in-frame only. Of roughly 100,000 clones in the sample, around 86% were seen once. Focal radiation was given together with CTLA-4 blockade (ipilimumab) to patients with chemo-refractory metastatic non-small-cell lung cancer. The input for sequencing was peripheral blood, taken from a patient treated with radiotherapy plus ipilimumab. The clonotype comes from a human donor with non-small cell lung cancer who had a partial response to radiotherapy plus ipilimumab.

CDR3 sequence (DNA): TGTGCCAGCAGTTTAACAGGGGGTGGCTATGGCTACACCTTC. Encoded protein: CASSLTGGGYGYTF. The chain has TRBV6-5 and TRBJ1-2; TRBD1 aligns across 8 bases. Germline V CDR1 and CDR2: MNHEY, SVGAGI. The CDR3 consists of 14 residues. V was clipped by 4 bases and J by 4 bases; unmatched bases: 5.